This TCR beta chain is drawn from a study of PD-1 blockade in classical Hodgkin lymphoma. Measured with immunoSEQ multiplex PCR; TCRdb has only the in-frame clones, and not every one. The sample includes tens of thousands of clones, approximately 95% of them seen just once. Time point of the sample: newly diagnosed, previously untreated cHL patient sample. The count of this clone is one. In germline, CDR1 is SGHDT, CDR2 YYEEEE. Trimming left V 3 bases short and J 4 bases short, with 5 bases between. The CDR3 runs 12 residues. The TCR was taken from a human donor with classical Hodgkin lymphoma. What was sequenced was peripheral blood mononuclear cells (PBMCs). The J gene is TRBJ1-5, the V gene TRBV5-6; D unclear. The CDR3 DNA reads TGTGCCAGCAGCTGGAAGAATCAGCCCCAGCATTTT. Translating it yields CASSWKNQPQHF.